These 25 T cell receptor beta chains originate from one sample sequenced in a study of STAT3 mutations in large granular lymphocyte leukemia. Their recognized antigens are unknown. Repertoires were generated with immunoSEQ multiplex PCR, while TCRdb's copy carries only in-frame clones and drops some. The profile shows around 30,000 clones, around 85% of them singletons. Findings and caveats of the study: Every T-cell large granular lymphocyte leukemia patient had at least one immunodominant TCR beta clonotype.

Sequences were obtained from peripheral blood mononuclear cells. These receptors were collected from a man between 60 and 75 years old with T-cell large granular lymphocyte leukemia. Some clones in this sample may be carry-over from other donors' samples.

This chain uses TRBV12-5 with TRBJ2-3; D gene ambiguous. Trimming left V 3 bases short and J 2 bases short, with 0 bases between. Germline CDR1 LGHNT, CDR2 FRNRAP. There are 11 residues in the CDR3. CDR3 sequence reads: CASGFTDTQYF. In nucleotides, the CDR3 is TGTGCTAGTGGTTTCACAGATACGCAGTATTTT.

This rearrangement joins TRBV5-6 to TRBJ1-2, with D possibly TRBD1 on 5 matching bases. Germline-derived CDR1 and CDR2 are SGHDT and YYEEEE. CDR3 size: 15 residues. V lost 2 bases and J 4 bases, leaving 15 bases between the germline ends. The CDR3 DNA reads TGTGCCAGCAGCTTATCTGGGGCGCGGGGCTATGGCTACACCTTC. Its translation is CASSLSGARGYGYTF.

This chain connects TRBV5-1 to TRBJ1-2, with TRBD1 matching over 9 bases. Germline CDR1 reads SGHRS; CDR2 reads YFSETQ. The CDR3 has 15 residues. J gave up 3 bases and V 0 bases, and 3 bases lay outside the gene matches. CDR3 DNA sequence: TGCGCCAGCAGCTTGGGGGGACAGGGAGACTATGGCTACACCTTC. Translating gives CASSLGGQGDYGYTF.

This chain connects TRBV5-6 to TRBJ2-2; 11 bases line up with TRBD2. Unmatched junction bases numbered 9, after V lost 3 bases and J lost 5 bases. CDR3 length: 17 amino acids. CDR1 and CDR2 from the germline V gene are SGHDT and YYEEEE. Here the CDR3 reads CASSWEGTSGPTGELFF. In DNA form, the CDR3 reads TGTGCCAGCAGCTGGGAGGGGACTAGCGGCCCAACCGGGGAGCTGTTTTTT.

V is TRBV5-4 and J is TRBJ2-2; the D gene is possibly TRBD1 (5 bases). Trimming stripped 0 bases from V and 7 bases from J, with 13 bases between. Looked up from germline, CDR1 is SGHNT and CDR2 is YYREEE (reference sequence). The CDR3 length is 15 residues. CDR3 in amino acids: CASSLVGRVNGELFF. CDR3 in DNA: TGTGCCAGCAGCTTGGTGGGCAGGGTCAACGGGGAGCTGTTTTTT.

Only a few counts were recorded for this clone. V gene TRBV6-1 combines with J gene TRBJ2-7; 10 positions match TRBD1. This CDR3 contains 15 residues. After removal of 0 bases from V and 5 bases from J, the junction contained 4 bases not matched to a gene. Germline V gene sequence: CDR1 MNHNS, CDR2 SASEGT. CDR3 amino acids: CASSEAGTGEHEQYF. CDR3 nucleotide sequence: TGTGCCAGCAGTGAAGCCGGGACAGGGGAACACGAGCAGTACTTC.

The rearrangement joins TRBV5-1 to TRBJ2-2; D unclear. The germline CDR1 and CDR2 sequences are SGHRS and YFSETQ. The CDR3 runs to 16 residues. The ends were cut back, 1 base at V and 1 base at J, with 11 bases in the middle. DNA of the CDR3: TGCGCCAGCAGCTTGATTGCGGCAGGGAACACCGGGGAGCTGTTTTTT. The encoded protein is CASSLIAAGNTGELFF. The variable domain in full, with the rest retrieved from reference TRBV5-1 and TRBJ2-2, is KAGVTQTPRYLIKTRGQQVTLSCSPISGHRSVSWYQQTPGQGLQFLFEYFSETQRNKGNFPGRFSGRQFSNSRSEMNVSTLELGDSALYLCASSLIAAGNTGELFFGEGSRLTVL.

V is TRBV7-9 and J is TRBJ1-2; TRBD1 agrees at 7 bases. The junction had 3 bases not matched to a gene; V was cut back by 4 bases and J by 4 bases. Germline CDR1 and CDR2: SEHNR and FQNEAQ (reference sequence). The CDR3 runs 13 residues. CDR3 amino acids: CASSWDRPYGYTF. CDR3 sequence (DNA): TGTGCCAGCAGCTGGGACAGACCCTATGGCTACACCTTC.

Regarding this clone: The CDR3 does not close with the conserved phenylalanine or tryptophan, likely indicating a read error. The DNA is left out, because the CDR3 cannot be placed on it with certainty; the CDR3 is given as TCRdb lists it. The chain carries TRBV13 and TRBJ2-4; the tabulated D call, TRBD1, remains unverified against the DNA. Germline-derived CDR1 and CDR2 are PRHDT and FYEKMQ (reference sequence). The CDR3 region is 14 residues in length, termini included. The CDR3 is CASSLGRRTGGFSL.

This sequence joins TRBV5-1 and TRBJ2-1, with 8 bases aligning to TRBD1. CDR1 and CDR2 (germline): SGHRS, YFSETQ. Trimming took 2 bases from V and 2 from J; bases not matched to a gene: 6. This CDR3 has 16 residues. This CDR3 is CASSLQGGSAYNEQFF. In nucleotides, the CDR3 is TGCGCCAGCAGCTTACAGGGGGGTTCCGCCTACAATGAGCAGTTCTTC.

The V and J genes are TRBV5-1 and TRBJ2-3, with unresolved D. Deletions cut 0 bases from V and 0 bases from J, with 5 bases between. Germline CDR1 SGHRS, CDR2 YFSETQ. This CDR3 is built from 14 residues. The CDR3 region is CASSLATSTDTQYF. As DNA, the CDR3 is TGCGCCAGCAGCTTGGCGACCAGCACAGATACGCAGTATTTT. Using reference TRBV5-1 and TRBJ2-3 for the parts outside the CDR3, the full variable domain is KAGVTQTPRYLIKTRGQQVTLSCSPISGHRSVSWYQQTPGQGLQFLFEYFSETQRNKGNFPGRFSGRQFSNSRSEMNVSTLELGDSALYLCASSLATSTDTQYFGPGTRLTVL.

The V gene is TRBV18, the J gene TRBJ1-6; D is unclear. In germline, CDR1 is KGHSH, CDR2 LQKENI. The CDR3 extends over 14 amino acids. The V end lost 6 bases, the J end lost 5 bases, and 11 bases lay between the germline ends. The CDR3 spells CASSPRADNSPLHF. In DNA form, the CDR3 reads TGTGCCAGCTCGCCGAGGGCAGATAATTCACCCCTCCACTTT.

The rearrangement links TRBV12-5 to TRBJ2-3; D remains unclear. The CDR3 sequence is 13 residues long. Trimming stripped 1 base from V and 5 bases from J, with 7 bases between. CDR1 and CDR2 (germline): LGHNT, FRNRAP. The CDR3 protein is CASGLGLQDTQYF. The CDR3 coding sequence is TGTGCTAGTGGTTTGGGTCTTCAAGATACGCAGTATTTT.

The rearrangement joins TRBV20-1 to TRBJ2-1, with D uncertain. Trimming removed 2 bases from V and 10 bases from J, with 9 bases in between. Germline V gene data show CDR1 as DFQATT and CDR2 as SNEGSKA (reference sequence). The CDR3 has 11 amino acids. In DNA form, the CDR3 reads TGCAGTGCTAGAAAGGAGTGGGAGCAGTTCTTC. Translating gives CSARKEWEQFF.

This clone was detected only once. The sample holds other DNA sequences that translate to the same CDR3. J is TRBJ1-2 and V is TRBV28; possible D gene TRBD1, 6 bases. Germline CDR1 MDHEN, CDR2 SYDVKM. Trimming took 6 bases from V and 3 from J, leaving 11 bases between them. This CDR3 contains 13 residues. CDR3 DNA: TGTGCCAGCAGCACCGGGACATACTATGGCTACACCTTC. As protein: CASSTGTYYGYTF.

The V gene is TRBV5-1, the J gene TRBJ2-3, with TRBD2 matching over 10 bases. The V and J ends lost 3 bases and 1 base, in that order; junction bases with no gene match: 2. The CDR3 is made up of 15 amino acids. In germline, CDR1 is SGHRS, CDR2 YFSETQ. In DNA form, the CDR3 reads TGCGCCAGCAGCTCCGGGACTAGCGGCACAGATACGCAGTATTTT. Translated: CASSSGTSGTDTQYF.

V usage is TRBV30 and J usage is TRBJ2-2; 8 nucleotides match TRBD1. J lost 6 bases, V lost 3 bases, and 9 bases had no gene match. This CDR3 contains 15 residues. Germline CDR1 GTSNPN, CDR2 SVGIG (reference sequence). The CDR3 region has the DNA TGTGCCTGGAGGGGGACAGGTAATGGTGCCGGGGAGCTGTTTTTT. It yields the protein CAWRGTGNGAGELFF.

The chain employs TRBV10-3 and TRBJ2-7; maybe TRBD2 (5 bases). Trimming removed 2 bases at V and 5 bases at J, with 19 bases between. The CDR3 covers 16 residues. From germline, CDR1 is ENHRY and CDR2 SYGVKD. The CDR3: CAISEAVRTAPNEQYF. The CDR3 DNA follows: TGTGCCATCAGTGAGGCCGTCCGGACTGCCCCCAACGAGCAGTACTTC.

This rearrangement joins TRBV28 to TRBJ1-1; D remains ambiguous. CDR1 is MDHEN and CDR2 is SYDVKM in the germline V gene. V was pared by 7 bases and J by 1 base, with 19 bases between. This CDR3 has 16 amino acids. The CDR3 loop is CASTDPPGSGNTEAFF. The CDR3 nucleotides are TGTGCCAGCACTGATCCCCCGGGTTCGGGGAACACTGAAGCTTTCTTT.

V usage is TRBV25-1 and J usage is TRBJ1-1, with no clear D. The ends were cut back, 4 bases at V and 4 bases at J, with 13 bases in the middle. Germline CDR1 and CDR2: MGHDK and SYGVNS. The CDR3 runs to 14 residues. The CDR3 loop is CASSGVGSTTEAFF. In DNA form, the CDR3 reads TGTGCCAGCAGTGGGGTGGGGTCGACCACTGAAGCTTTCTTT.

The chain uses TRBV2 and TRBJ2-7; 8 positions agree with TRBD1. The V segment lost 11 bases and the J segment 0 bases; nucleotides outside the gene matches: 9. Germline CDR1 and CDR2: SNHLY and FYNNEI. This CDR3 contains 14 residues. CDR3 coding DNA: TGTGCCGGCGGACAGGGTACCCTCTCCTACGAGCAGTACTTC. Translated: CAGGQGTLSYEQYF.

The chain carries TRBV30 and TRBJ1-5; no clear D gene. Trimming left V 7 bases short and J 2 bases short, with 12 bases between. Germline V gene sequence: CDR1 GTSNPN, CDR2 SVGIG (reference sequence). The CDR3 sequence is 13 residues long. The CDR3 DNA reads as TGTGCCTCCTCGACATCCCGCAATCAGCCCCAGCATTTT. It specifies CASSTSRNQPQHF.

The chain couples TRBV6-5 to TRBJ1-2; D not certain. The CDR3 totals 12 residues. The V end lost 7 bases, the J end lost 7 bases, and 13 bases lay between the germline ends. Germline CDR1 reads MNHEY; CDR2 reads SVGAGI. CDR3 residues: CASTPDFAGYTF. In nucleotides, the CDR3 is TGTGCCAGCACCCCTGATTTCGCTGGCTACACCTTC.

The chain couples TRBV27 to TRBJ2-3; D is unclear. Germline values: CDR1 MNHEY, CDR2 SMNVEV (reference sequence). V shed 6 bases and J shed 0 bases, with 4 bases lying between them. This CDR3 has 12 amino acids. CDR3 DNA: TGTGCCAGCAGCCGAAGCACAGATACGCAGTATTTT. Translating it yields CASSRSTDTQYF.

This clone was found once. The J gene is TRBJ1-1, the V gene TRBV30, with D uncertain. The CDR3 sequence is 12 residues long. Deletions cut 4 bases from V and 6 bases from J, with 12 bases between. The V gene's germline CDR1 is GTSNPN and CDR2 SVGIG (reference sequence). CDR3 in DNA: TGTGCCTGGACCCAAAACCACCCTGAAGCTTTCTTT. Translation: CAWTQNHPEAFF.